What follows are 25 T cell receptor beta chains derived from one specimen sequenced in a study of Graves' ophthalmopathy and Graves' hyperthyroidism. Investigators amplified TCR beta CDR3 regions from RNA transcripts. HTBI-primed RT-PCR formed the first round, and a multiplex PCR formed the second. One entry per CDR3 protein, called by TCRdb with MiXCR from the multiplex PCR reads. The sample yields 600,000 to 650,000 distinct CDR3 sequences, about 24% seen once. The sequenced sample consisted of peripheral blood. All receptors come from a woman aged 18-29 years with stable Graves' hyperthyroidism. Some clones in this sample may be carry-over from other donors' samples.

At least ten counts were recorded for this clonotype. The V call is TRBV6-2 or TRBV6-3, the J call TRBJ1-1; no clear D. This CDR3 comprises 15 residues. Trimming took off 0 bases at V and 3 bases at J, with 11 bases between the two ends. Germline CDR1 MNHEY, CDR2 SVGEGT. Here the CDR3 DNA reads TGTGCCAGCAGTTACTCGGATTCAGAAGACACTGAAGCTTTCTTT. It is translated as CASSYSDSEDTEAFF.

This clonotype was detected only a few times. V and J are TRBV7-3 and TRBJ2-2; TRBD1 aligns across 7 bases. CDR3 length equals 14 residues. The germline CDR1 and CDR2 sequences are SGHTA and FQGTGA. J was trimmed by 6 bases and V by 0 bases; bases with no gene match: 1. The CDR3: CASSLTTGAGELFF. The CDR3 DNA follows: TGTGCCAGCAGCTTAACAACAGGGGCCGGGGAGCTGTTTTTT.

The rearrangement joins TRBV30 to TRBJ2-2; D unclear. The CDR3 totals 12 residues. The germline V and J ends were trimmed by 5 bases and 0 bases, with 4 bases remaining between them. Germline V gene lookup returns CDR1 GTSNPN and CDR2 SVGIG (reference sequence). CDR3 bases: TGTGCCTGGGGGGCGAACACCGGGGAGCTGTTTTTT. Protein sequence: CAWGANTGELFF.

This clonotype was observed a handful of times. In DNA, the CDR3 is TGCAGTGCTAGAGATTGGACCACCGGGGGGGGGGAGCTGTTTTTT. Translating it yields CSARDWTTGGGELFF. V and J are TRBV20-1 and TRBJ2-2, with TRBD2 matching 7 bases. CDR3 length: 15 amino acids. After removal of 0 bases from V and 8 bases from J, the junction contained 9 bases not matched to a gene. Germline V CDR1 and CDR2: DFQATT, SNEGSKA (reference sequence).

The chain combines TRBV27 with TRBJ2-2; TRBD1 matches 9 bases. Germline assignment: CDR1 MNHEY and CDR2 SMNVEV (reference sequence). This CDR3 has 15 residues. V gave up 4 bases and J gave up 4 bases; unmatched junction bases: 4. The CDR3 bases are TGTGCCAGCAGTTCAGCGGACAGGGGCACCGGGGAGCTGTTTTTT. Translated: CASSSADRGTGELFF.

This clonotype was counted ten times or more. The rearrangement uses TRBV5-5 and TRBJ1-6; D ambiguous. V was shortened by 0 bases and J by 3 bases, with 10 bases between the two germline ends. The CDR3 has 16 amino acids. Germline CDR1 SGHKS, CDR2 YYEKEE (reference sequence). In DNA, the CDR3 is TGTGCCAGCAGCTTGGAAGTTGGAATCTATAATTCACCCCTCCACTTT. This gives the protein CASSLEVGIYNSPLHF.

This clonotype appeared a few times. The chain is built from TRBV28 and TRBJ2-7; D ambiguous. Trimming stripped 7 bases from V and 10 bases from J, with 17 bases between. The CDR3 covers 12 residues. Germline CDR1 is MDHEN and CDR2 is SYDVKM. CDR3 DNA: TGTGCCAGCAAGGCAGGAGCCCCTCCCCAGTACTTC. Its translation is CASKAGAPPQYF.

This rearrangement joins TRBV3-1 to TRBJ1-1, with D perhaps TRBD1 (6 bases). Germline CDR1 reads LGHDT; CDR2 reads YNNKEL (reference sequence). The CDR3 is 14 residues long. Trimming removed 1 base from V and 6 bases from J, with 12 bases in between. CDR3 residues: CASSQAGVRAEAFF. Here the CDR3 DNA reads TGTGCCAGCAGCCAAGCAGGGGTTCGCGCTGAAGCTTTCTTT.

This clonotype was counted at least ten times. The chain carries TRBV28 and TRBJ2-7; 9 bases agree with TRBD2. The length of the CDR3 is 16 residues. Germline V gene data show CDR1 as MDHEN and CDR2 as SYDVKM. V was clipped by 4 bases and J by 7 bases; unmatched bases: 14. CDR3 DNA: TGTGCCAGCAGTTCTCTCAGGGTAGCGGGAGAGAAAGAGCAGTACTTC. Amino acids: CASSSLRVAGEKEQYF.

This clonotype was seen many times. The rearrangement joins TRBV29-1 to TRBJ2-7; 11 positions match TRBD1. Trimming took 8 bases from V and 3 from J; bases not matched to a gene: 6. Germline V gene sequence: CDR1 SQVTM, CDR2 ANQGSEA. The CDR3 has 13 amino acids. The CDR3 spells CSITGTGGYEQYF. The CDR3 DNA reads as TGCAGCATCACGGGGACAGGGGGCTACGAGCAGTACTTC.

This clonotype was observed many times. V usage is TRBV28 and J usage is TRBJ1-2; D is undetermined. Germline V CDR1 and CDR2: MDHEN, SYDVKM. The V end lost 5 bases, the J end lost 5 bases, and 6 bases lay between the germline ends. The CDR3 has 11 amino acids. The CDR3, as DNA: TGTGCCAGCAGTAACATATATGGCTACACCTTC. Amino acid sequence: CASSNIYGYTF.

This clonotype was seen ten or more times. The chain has TRBV28 and TRBJ2-5; TRBD1 agrees at 9 bases. Per the germline V gene, CDR1 is MDHEN and CDR2 is SYDVKM. V shed 6 bases and J 2 bases; nucleotides not matched to a gene: 7. The length of the CDR3 is 15 residues. The CDR3 sequence: CASRGGGQGQETQYF. CDR3 nucleotides: TGTGCCAGCAGGGGGGGGGGACAGGGTCAAGAGACCCAGTACTTC.

This clonotype was seen more than once but under ten times. CDR3 DNA: TGTGCCAGCGGGACAGGGGGAGGCGAGCAGTACTTC. Translating it yields CASGTGGGEQYF. The V and J genes are TRBV2 and TRBJ2-7, with 11 bases that match TRBD1. This CDR3 region has 12 residues. Trimming cost V 8 bases and J 6 bases; bases outside gene matches: 3. Germline CDR1 and CDR2: SNHLY and FYNNEI.

V and J are TRBV28 and TRBJ2-5, with D possibly matching TRBD1 (6 bases). The germline V gene has CDR1 MDHEN and CDR2 SYDVKM. The CDR3 totals 15 residues. V was clipped by 5 bases and J by 5 bases, with 18 bases between them. DNA of the CDR3: TGTGCCAGCAGTGTCCCTCAGGGGTGGTCTGAGACCCAGTACTTC. Protein product: CASSVPQGWSETQYF.

In DNA, the CDR3 is TGCAGTGCAGACCCGGGACAGGGGGCGGTAGGCGGTGGCTACACCTTC. Protein: CSADPGQGAVGGGYTF. The rearrangement joins TRBV20-1 to TRBJ1-2; 12 bases agree with TRBD1. Germline assignment: CDR1 DFQATT and CDR2 SNEGSKA (reference sequence). The CDR3 length is 16 residues. With V trimmed by 6 bases and J by 7 bases, 15 bases remained unmatched.

This clonotype was found many times. The chain joins TRBV20-1 to TRBJ2-7, with TRBD2 matching over 8 bases. CDR3 length: 14 residues. CDR1 is DFQATT and CDR2 is SNEGSKA in the germline V gene (reference sequence). V lost 3 bases and J lost 4; bases outside the gene matches: 8. The CDR3 here is CSASGGANLYEQYF. The CDR3 region has the DNA TGCAGTGCTAGCGGGGGGGCCAATTTATACGAGCAGTACTTC.

This clonotype was detected many times. CDR3 coding DNA: TGTGCCAGCAGTTGGTTCGGGAGGAGCACAGATACGCAGTATTTT. Protein sequence: CASSWFGRSTDTQYF. The V call is TRBV12-3 or TRBV12-4, the J call TRBJ2-3; 7 nucleotides align to TRBD2. The junction had 4 bases not matched to a gene; V was cut back by 4 bases and J by 0 bases. The CDR3 runs to 15 residues.

For this clonotype: A much larger clone differs by one base, so this may be a read error. V gene TRBV30 combines with J gene TRBJ2-7; D unclear. The CDR3 has 11 amino acids. The germline CDR1 and CDR2 sequences are GTSNPN and SVGIG (reference sequence). The CDR3 DNA reads as TGTACCTGGAGTGTTAGGCAGGAGCAGTACTTC. This sequence encodes CTWSVRQEQYF.

This clonotype has at least ten counts. V usage is TRBV7-2 and J usage is TRBJ2-7; no firm D call. Trimming left V 3 bases short and J 2 bases short, with 2 bases between. The germline V gene has CDR1 SGHTA and CDR2 FQGNSA. CDR3 size: 11 residues. The CDR3 region is CASSLTYEQYF. In DNA form, the CDR3 reads TGTGCCAGCAGCTTGACCTACGAGCAGTACTTC.

This clonotype was picked up many times. This rearrangement joins TRBV11-3 to TRBJ2-7; 10 bases map to TRBD2. CDR3 length: 14 amino acids. From germline, CDR1 is SGHNT and CDR2 YENEEA. Unmatched junction bases numbered 6, after V lost 5 bases and J lost 5 bases. The CDR3 coding sequence is TGTGCCAGCAGCCTAACTAGCGGGACTAACGAGCAGTACTTC. Amino acids: CASSLTSGTNEQYF.

This clonotype was picked up many times. This sequence joins TRBV27 and TRBJ1-5; D is perhaps TRBD1 (6 bases). CDR1 is MNHEY and CDR2 is SMNVEV in the germline V gene (reference sequence). This CDR3 is built from 14 residues. V dropped 5 bases and J dropped 3 bases, with 11 bases sitting between them. The DNA of the CDR3 is TGTGCCAGCAGTAAACAGGGACCCAATCAGCCCCAGCATTTT. Encoded protein: CASSKQGPNQPQHF.

At least ten counts were recorded for this clonotype. The chain recombines TRBV19 with TRBJ2-2; possible D gene TRBD1, 5 bases. Trimming removed 5 bases from V and 1 base from J, with 8 bases in between. The CDR3 contains 14 residues. Germline V lookup: CDR1 LNHDA, CDR2 SQIVND (reference sequence). The CDR3: CASSWQGNTGELFF. CDR3 DNA sequence: TGTGCCAGTAGTTGGCAGGGGAACACCGGGGAGCTGTTTTTT.

This sequence joins TRBV29-1 and TRBJ2-7, with 8 positions matching TRBD1. The CDR3 extends over 13 amino acids. V trimming: 3 bases; J trimming: 2 bases; junction bases outside the gene matches: 3. From germline, CDR1 is SQVTM and CDR2 ANQGSEA. The CDR3 bases are TGCAGCGTTGACGAGGGACAGGCCTACGAGCAGTACTTC. Its translation: CSVDEGQAYEQYF.

This chain connects TRBV3-1 to TRBJ2-7; 13 nucleotides agree with TRBD2. V lost 5 bases to trimming and J lost 6 bases; unmatched junction nucleotides: 19. Germline V gene lookup returns CDR1 LGHDT and CDR2 YNNKEL (reference sequence). The length of the CDR3 is 19 residues. CDR3 DNA: TGTGCCAGCAGCATTACAGGGTTCACCTGGACTAGCGGGGGACCCGAGCAGTACTTC. Its protein product is CASSITGFTWTSGGPEQYF.

This clonotype was picked up many times. This rearrangement joins TRBV20-1 to TRBJ1-6; the match to TRBD1 covers 8 bases. V dropped 3 bases and J dropped 1; count of bases not matched to a gene: 2. CDR1 is DFQATT and CDR2 is SNEGSKA in the germline V gene (reference sequence). The CDR3 is 15 amino acids. This CDR3 reads CSARQGASYNSPLHF. The CDR3 nucleotides read TGCAGTGCTAGGCAGGGGGCTTCCTATAATTCACCCCTCCACTTT.